The T cell receptor (beta chain) under discussion was sequenced for a study of blood T cell repertoires in COVID-19. Overall study context: COVID-19 samples collected from the United States, Italy and Spain covered acute and convalescent phases. T cells, B-cell-depleted T cells, or PBMCs provided the cDNA or gDNA that served as material.

Per the authors' pipeline: From reference gene primer amplification, estimates of nucleated cell counts were derived. The protocol was immunoSEQ multiplex PCR, while the TCRdb copy is restricted to in-frame clones and leaves out a portion. V, J and clone size are taken as reported in that table, and D and trimming were inferred from the DNA itself. The table records more than 110,000 clones, roughly 85% of them present only once. This CDR3 region has 13 residues. Between the trimmed V and J ends, which lost 6 bases and 7 bases, there was a span of 15 bases. Germline V CDR1 and CDR2: SGHTA, FQGNSA. The sequenced material came from peripheral blood. The receptor's source is a man between 60 and 75 years old with acute or convalescent COVID-19. This chain joins TRBV7-2 and TRBJ1-2; D is uncertain. The CDR3 region is CASSTPPAGGYTF. The DNA of the CDR3 is TGTGCCAGCAGTACACCCCCGGCAGGTGGCTACACCTTC.